A selection of T cell receptor beta chains follows, all from one sample in a study of blood T cell repertoires in COVID-19. The repertoire was sequenced with immunoSEQ multiplex PCR; TCRdb's copy has only in-frame clones and lacks some. The sample consists of 95,000 to 150,000 clones, about 80% of them appearing once. Sequencing input: peripheral blood. The receptors here all came from a human donor in a cohort sampled during active COVID-19. Both conserved end residues are part of each CDR3. D genes are given only for firm matches. Size values are once, few and many counts, or a class for expanded clones, and some rows have none.

>TRBJ2-1|TRBV7-3|-|-
TGTGCCAGCAGCTTAGCGTTTGTGACTACCTTCGGTGAGCAGTTCTTC
CASSLAFVTTFGEQFF
>TRBJ2-2|TRBV6-2/TRBV6-3|-|-
TGTGCCAGCAGTTACCAGGGGTCGAACACCGGGGAGCTGTTTTTT
CASSYQGSNTGELFF
>TRBJ1-2|TRBV5-6|once|-
TGTGCCAGCAGGCCTGGGCAGAACTATGGCTACACCTTC
CASRPGQNYGYTF
>TRBJ2-7|TRBV7-2|-|TRBD2
TGTGCCAGCAGCTTAGTAGCTAGCGGGAGGATCAGCTCCTACGAGCAGTACTTC
CASSLVASGRISSYEQYF
>TRBJ1-1|TRBV5-1|-|-
TGCGCCAGCAGCTTGAAGGCGGTTAACACTGAAGCTTTCTTT
CASSLKAVNTEAFF
>TRBJ2-7|TRBV3-1/TRBV3-2|few|TRBD2
TGTGCCAGCAGCCACTTTCGCGGACTAGGCCACTACGAGCAGTACTTC
CASSHFRGLGHYEQYF
>TRBJ1-2|TRBV28|once|-
TGTGCCAGCACGGGACAACCCTATGGCTACACCTTC
CASTGQPYGYTF
>TRBJ1-1|TRBV5-6|-|-
TGTGCCAGCAGCTTAAGGAGGCTGATGAACACTGAAGCTTTCTTT
CASSLRRLMNTEAFF
>TRBJ1-1|TRBV2|-|TRBD1
TGTGCCAGCAGTCCTAATATGGGGGGACAGCTCGACACTGAAGCTTTCTTT
CASSPNMGGQLDTEAFF
>TRBJ2-3|TRBV4-3|-|TRBD2
TGCGCCAGCGGGATGCGGGGGGACACAGATACGCAGTATTTT
CASGMRGDTDTQYF
>TRBJ1-1|TRBV15|-|TRBD1
TGTGCCACCAGCGAAGGGACAGGCTTTGAAGCTTTCTTT
CATSEGTGFEAFF
>TRBJ2-1|TRBV9|-|-
TGTGCCAGCAGCGTAGGGTCTAGTGCATCCAATGAGCAGTTCTTC
CASSVGSSASNEQFF
>TRBJ1-1|TRBV18|-|TRBD1
TGTGCCAGCTCTAAAACCAGGGGGGTAATTAACACTGAAGCTTTCTTT
CASSKTRGVINTEAFF
>TRBJ1-5|TRBV6-5|once|TRBD1
TGTGCCAGCAGTTACGGCAGGGGGTTCCGTCAGCCCCAGCATTTT
CASSYGRGFRQPQHF
>TRBJ1-3|TRBV5-4|-|-
TGTGCCAGCAGCTTGGGAGAGGTCCAAAGGGGAAACACCATATATTTT
CASSLGEVQRGNTIYF
>TRBJ1-3|TRBV5-1|once|TRBD1
TGCGCCAGCAGCTTAACAGGGGTTGGAAACACCATATATTTT
CASSLTGVGNTIYF
>TRBJ2-5|TRBV2|-|TRBD1
TGTGCCAGCCATCGACAGGGAAGTGAGACCCAGTACTTC
CASHRQGSETQYF
>TRBJ2-7|TRBV3-1/TRBV3-2|-|-
TGTGCCAGCAGCCAATACCCAGGCGAGCAGTACTTC
CASSQYPGEQYF
>TRBJ2-5|TRBV2|once|TRBD1
TGTGCCAGCAGTGACGGACAGGGACAAGAGACCCAGTACTTC
CASSDGQGQETQYF
>TRBJ2-1|TRBV15|-|TRBD2
TGTGCCACCAGCAGAGATCGGGCTAGCGGGGTCAATGAGCAGTTCTTC
CATSRDRASGVNEQFF
>TRBJ1-1|TRBV6-5|-|-
TGTGCCAGCAGTTACTCGAGAAGGGGCGACACTGAAGCTTTCTTT
CASSYSRRGDTEAFF
>TRBJ1-2|TRBV7-9|-|TRBD1
TGTGCCAGCAGCTTAGAGGGACAGGGTATGGAGGGCTACACCTTC
CASSLEGQGMEGYTF
>TRBJ2-3|TRBV15|-|TRBD2
TGTGCCACCAGCAGAGGTGGCGGGAGGGCGGGAGATACGCAGTATTTT
CATSRGGGRAGDTQYF
>TRBJ2-5|TRBV27|-|TRBD1
TGTGCCAGCAGTTCGGGACAGGAAATCGGGGAGACCCAGTACTTC
CASSSGQEIGETQYF
>TRBJ1-4|TRBV27|-|-
TGTGCCAGCAGTTTATCGGGGGGGGCCCAGGAGGAAAAACTGTTTTTT
CASSLSGGAQEEKLFF
>TRBJ2-1|TRBV5-1|-|TRBD2
TGCGCCAGCACTAAGGGGGCTAGCGGGAGGAGCTCCTACAATGAGCAGTTCTTC
CASTKGASGRSSYNEQFF
>TRBJ2-5|TRBV7-2|-|TRBD1
TGTGCCAGCAGCTTAGGGGCCAGGGGGCGCCCAGAGACCCAGTACTTC
CASSLGARGRPETQYF
>TRBJ2-5|TRBV7-6|-|TRBD2
TGTGCCAGCAGCCCCCGGGCTAGCGGGCAAGAGACCCAGTACTTC
CASSPRASGQETQYF
>TRBJ1-6|TRBV5-1|-|TRBD1
TGCGCCAGCAGCCTAGGGACAGGGTACTCACCCCTCCACTTT
CASSLGTGYSPLHF
>TRBJ2-1|TRBV4-3|once|-
TGCGCCAGCAGCCTCGGAGCCCTTTCCTACAATGAGCAGTTCTTC
CASSLGALSYNEQFF
>TRBJ1-2|TRBV3-1/TRBV3-2|-|-
TGTGCCAGCAGCCAAGTCTCGACAGGAGACTATGGCTACACCTTC
CASSQVSTGDYGYTF
>TRBJ2-5|TRBV6-2/TRBV6-3|-|-
TGTGCCAGCAGTTACGGTTGGCAGACCCAGTACTTC
CASSYGWQTQYF
>TRBJ1-4|TRBV28|-|-
TGTGCCAGCAGGCCCTTGACAGGCCTAAAGGGAGCAACTAATGAAAAACTGTTTTTT
CASRPLTGLKGATNEKLFF
>TRBJ1-1|TRBV19|once|-
TGTGCCAGTAGGGACAGACCGAACACTGAAGCTTTCTTT
CASRDRPNTEAFF
>TRBJ1-4|TRBV28|-|-
TGTGCCAGCAGTTCCTTGACTGAAGCGACGGGTGGAAAACTGTTTTTT
CASSSLTEATGGKLFF
>TRBJ2-7|TRBV3-1/TRBV3-2|-|-
TGTGCCAGCAGCCACAACCCCTTAGGGGGTTCCTACGAGCAGTACTTC
CASSHNPLGGSYEQYF
>TRBJ2-5|TRBV7-9|-|TRBD1
TGTGCCAGCAGCTCAGGGACAGCCCAAGAGACCCAGTACTTC
CASSSGTAQETQYF
>TRBJ2-1|TRBV7-8|-|-
TGTGCCAGCAGCTTAGAGGCAGGTGAGCAGTTCTTC
CASSLEAGEQFF
>TRBJ2-2|TRBV4-2|-|-
TGTGCCAGCAGCCCGCAGAACAGGGCTCCCGGGGAGCTGTTTTTT
CASSPQNRAPGELFF
>TRBJ2-7|TRBV28|-|-
TGTGCCAGCAGGAGTTCCTCCTACGAGCAGTACTTC
CASRSSSYEQYF
>TRBJ2-7|TRBV7-8|-|TRBD1
TGTGCCAGCAGCGAGAGGGACAGGGGACTTGTATCAAAGCAGTACTTC
CASSERDRGLVSKQYF
>TRBJ2-1|TRBV5-4|-|TRBD2
TGTGCCAGCAGCCCCCCCGCCGGGGGGGCCGATGAGCAGTTCTTC
CASSPPAGGADEQFF
>TRBJ1-2|TRBV29-1|few|-
TGCAGCGTTGAAGTGAAAACAGGGTGGAGTGGCTACACCTTC
CSVEVKTGWSGYTF
>TRBJ1-5|TRBV4-2|-|-
TGTGCCAGCAGCCAAGAACTTGGGCCTTGGCCCCAGCATTTT
CASSQELGPWPQHF
>TRBJ2-3|TRBV5-1|-|TRBD2
TGCGCCAGCAGCTTATGGGGGGGAATCACAGATACGCAGTATTTT
CASSLWGGITDTQYF
>TRBJ1-5|TRBV28|-|TRBD1
TGTGCCAGCAGCCCAGGACAGGTGACCGATTTT
CASSPGQVTDF
>TRBJ2-5|TRBV28|-|TRBD1
TGTGCCAGCAGCTATCCGAGACTGGGACAGAGGGAGACCCAGTACTTC
CASSYPRLGQRETQYF
>TRBJ2-2|TRBV11-2|-|-
TGTGCCAGCAGCTTAGAACAGACCGGGGAGCTGTTTTTT
CASSLEQTGELFF
>TRBJ2-1|TRBV4-3|-|-
TGCGCCAGCAGCGTAGCCGGATACAATGAGCAGTTCTTC
CASSVAGYNEQFF
>TRBJ2-7|TRBV2|-|TRBD1
TGTGCCAGCCGAAACAGGGGAGATGAGCAGTACTTC
CASRNRGDEQYF
>TRBJ1-6|TRBV18|-|-
TGTGCCAGCTCACCCGCCGGGGTAGGGAATTCACCCCTCCACTTT
CASSPAGVGNSPLHF
>TRBJ1-5|TRBV7-2|-|-
TGTGCCAGCAGCTTAGGCAGGATTCAGCCCCAGCATTTT
CASSLGRIQPQHF
>TRBJ2-5|TRBV5-6|-|TRBD1
TGTGCCAGCAGCTTGGACGCGGGACAGGGGGCGAGGGAGACCCAGTACTTC
CASSLDAGQGARETQYF
>TRBJ2-7|TRBV5-5|-|-
TGTGCCAGCAGCCTCCACAGGAAATCCTACGAGCAGTACTTC
CASSLHRKSYEQYF
>TRBJ2-3|TRBV6-5|few|TRBD2
TGTGCCAGCAGGCCCGGGACTAGTGTGGCAGATACGCAGTATTTT
CASRPGTSVADTQYF
>TRBJ1-2|TRBV5-6|-|TRBD1
TGTGCCAGCAGCGACAGGGTCGGCTATGGCTACACCTTC
CASSDRVGYGYTF
>TRBJ2-1|TRBV18|-|TRBD1
TGTGCCAGCTCACCCAGGACAGGGGGCGGCCCTAGCTCCTACAATGAGCAGTTCTTC
CASSPRTGGGPSSYNEQFF
>TRBJ2-3|TRBV24-1|-|TRBD2
TGTGCCACCAGTGATTTAGGGACTAGCGGAGGCACAGATACGCAGTATTTT
CATSDLGTSGGTDTQYF
>TRBJ1-1|TRBV7-8|few|-
TGTGCCAGCAGCTTACGGGACATATCTGGTGAAGCTTTCTTT
CASSLRDISGEAFF